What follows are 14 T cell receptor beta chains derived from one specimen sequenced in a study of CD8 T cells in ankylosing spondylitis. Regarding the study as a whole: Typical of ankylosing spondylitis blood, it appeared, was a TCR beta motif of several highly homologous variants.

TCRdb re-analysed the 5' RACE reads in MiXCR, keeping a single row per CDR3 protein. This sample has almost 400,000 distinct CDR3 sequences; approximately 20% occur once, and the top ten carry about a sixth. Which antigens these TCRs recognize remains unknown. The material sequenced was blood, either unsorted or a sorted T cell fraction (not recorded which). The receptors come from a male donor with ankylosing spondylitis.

The CDR3 nucleotides read TGTGCCAGCAGCTTATCTGGGAACGGTGAGCAGTTCTTC. Translating it yields CASSLSGNGEQFF. The chain is built from TRBV5-6 and TRBJ2-1; D gene ambiguous. Trimming shortened V by 2 bases and J by 9 bases, and 12 bases separated the two germline ends. This CDR3 contains 13 residues. The germline gives CDR1 SGHDT, CDR2 YYEEEE.

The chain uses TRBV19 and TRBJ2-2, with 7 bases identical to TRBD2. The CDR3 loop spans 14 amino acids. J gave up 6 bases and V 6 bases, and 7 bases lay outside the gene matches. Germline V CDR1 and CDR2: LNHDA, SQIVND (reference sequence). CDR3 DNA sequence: TGTGCCAGTAGGGGGGGGGAATACCCCGGGGAGCTGTTTTTT. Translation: CASRGGEYPGELFF.

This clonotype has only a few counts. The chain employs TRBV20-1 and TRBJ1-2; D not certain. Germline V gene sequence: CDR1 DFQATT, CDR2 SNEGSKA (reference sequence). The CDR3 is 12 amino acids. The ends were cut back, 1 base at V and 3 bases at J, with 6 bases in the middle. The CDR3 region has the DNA TGCAGTGCTAGAGTAAGGGACTATGGCTACACCTTC. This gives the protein CSARVRDYGYTF.

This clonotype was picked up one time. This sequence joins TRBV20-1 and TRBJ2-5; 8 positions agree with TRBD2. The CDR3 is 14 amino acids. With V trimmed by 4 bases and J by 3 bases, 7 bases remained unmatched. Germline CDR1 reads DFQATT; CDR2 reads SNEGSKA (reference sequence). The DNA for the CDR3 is TGCAGTGCTATAGGCGGGAGGCCAGAAGAGACCCAGTACTTC. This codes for CSAIGGRPEETQYF.

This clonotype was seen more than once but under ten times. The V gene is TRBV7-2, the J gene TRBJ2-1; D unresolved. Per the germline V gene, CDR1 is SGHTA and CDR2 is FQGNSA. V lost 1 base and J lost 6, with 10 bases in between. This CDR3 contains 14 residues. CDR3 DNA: TGTGCCAGCAGCTTAGTTACGCGCGGCAATGAGCAGTTCTTC. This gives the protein CASSLVTRGNEQFF.

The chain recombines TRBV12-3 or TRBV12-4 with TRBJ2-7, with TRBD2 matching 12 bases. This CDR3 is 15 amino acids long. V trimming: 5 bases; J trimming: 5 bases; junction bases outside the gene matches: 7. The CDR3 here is CASSRWTSGKDEQYF. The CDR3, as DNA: TGTGCCAGCAGTAGGTGGACTAGCGGGAAGGACGAGCAGTACTTC.

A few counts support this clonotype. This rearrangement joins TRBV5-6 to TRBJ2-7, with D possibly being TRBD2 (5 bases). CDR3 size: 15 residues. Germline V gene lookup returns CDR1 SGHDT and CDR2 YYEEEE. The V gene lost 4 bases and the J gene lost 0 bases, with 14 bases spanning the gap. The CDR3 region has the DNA TGTGCCAGCAGCCGAGGTCCTGGGAGCTCCTACGAGCAGTACTTC. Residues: CASSRGPGSSYEQYF.

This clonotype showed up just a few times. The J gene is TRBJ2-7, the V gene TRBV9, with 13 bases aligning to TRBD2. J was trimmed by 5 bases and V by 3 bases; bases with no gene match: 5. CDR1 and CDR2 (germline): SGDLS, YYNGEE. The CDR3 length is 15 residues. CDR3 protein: CASSGTSGSTDEQYF. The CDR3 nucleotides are TGTGCCAGCAGCGGGACTAGCGGGAGTACCGACGAGCAGTACTTC. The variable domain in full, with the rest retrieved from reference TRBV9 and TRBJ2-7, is DSGVTQTPKHLITATGQRVTLRCSPRSGDLSVYWYQQSLDQGLQFLIQYYNGEERAKGNILERFSAQQFPDLHSELNLSSLELGDSALYFCASSGTSGSTDEQYFGPGTRLTVT.

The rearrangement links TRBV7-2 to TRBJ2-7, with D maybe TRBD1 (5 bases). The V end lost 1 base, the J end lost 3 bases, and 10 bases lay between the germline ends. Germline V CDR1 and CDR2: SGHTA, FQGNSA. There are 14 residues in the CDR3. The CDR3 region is CASSLDGRVYEQYF. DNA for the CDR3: TGTGCCAGCAGCTTAGACGGCAGGGTCTACGAGCAGTACTTC. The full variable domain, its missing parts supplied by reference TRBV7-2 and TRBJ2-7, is GAGVSQSPSNKVTEKGKDVELRCDPISGHTALYWYRQSLGQGLEFLIYFQGNSAPDKSGLPSDRFSAERTGGSVSTLTIQRTQQEDSAVYLCASSLDGRVYEQYFGPGTRLTVT.

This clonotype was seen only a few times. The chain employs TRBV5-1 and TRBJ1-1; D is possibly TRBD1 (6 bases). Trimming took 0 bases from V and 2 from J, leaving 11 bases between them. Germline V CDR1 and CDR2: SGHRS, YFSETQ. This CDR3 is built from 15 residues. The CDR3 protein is CASSLVPGANTEAFF. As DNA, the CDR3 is TGCGCCAGCAGCTTGGTTCCAGGGGCCAACACTGAAGCTTTCTTT.

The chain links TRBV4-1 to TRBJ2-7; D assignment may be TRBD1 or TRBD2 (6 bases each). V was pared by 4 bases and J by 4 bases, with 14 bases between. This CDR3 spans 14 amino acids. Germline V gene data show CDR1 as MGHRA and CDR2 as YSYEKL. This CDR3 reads CASSRGRGGYEQYF. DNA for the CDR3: TGCGCCAGCAGCCGAGGCAGGGGAGGTTACGAGCAGTACTTC.

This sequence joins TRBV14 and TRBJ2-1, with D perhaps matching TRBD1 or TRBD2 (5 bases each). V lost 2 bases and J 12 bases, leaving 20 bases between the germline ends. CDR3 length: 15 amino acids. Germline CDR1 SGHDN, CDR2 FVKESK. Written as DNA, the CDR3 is TGTGCCAGCAGCCAATCCCGGGACGGCCGGCTCGGGCAGTTCTTC. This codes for CASSQSRDGRLGQFF.

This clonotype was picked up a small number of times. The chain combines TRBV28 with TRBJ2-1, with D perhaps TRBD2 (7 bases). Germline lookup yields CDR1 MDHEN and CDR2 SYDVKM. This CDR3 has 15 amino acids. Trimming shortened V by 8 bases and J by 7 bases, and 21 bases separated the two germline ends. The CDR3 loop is CASRSWRGLANEQFF. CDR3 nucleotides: TGTGCCAGCCGCTCGTGGCGGGGGCTAGCGAATGAGCAGTTCTTC.

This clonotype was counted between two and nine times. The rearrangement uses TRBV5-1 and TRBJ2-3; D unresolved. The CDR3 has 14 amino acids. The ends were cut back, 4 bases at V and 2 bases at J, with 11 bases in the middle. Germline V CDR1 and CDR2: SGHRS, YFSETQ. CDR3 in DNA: TGCGCCAGCAGCCCCACTCGACCCACAGATACGCAGTATTTT. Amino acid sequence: CASSPTRPTDTQYF. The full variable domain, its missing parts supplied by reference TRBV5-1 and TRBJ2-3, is KAGVTQTPRYLIKTRGQQVTLSCSPISGHRSVSWYQQTPGQGLQFLFEYFSETQRNKGNFPGRFSGRQFSNSRSEMNVSTLELGDSALYLCASSPTRPTDTQYFGPGTRLTVL.